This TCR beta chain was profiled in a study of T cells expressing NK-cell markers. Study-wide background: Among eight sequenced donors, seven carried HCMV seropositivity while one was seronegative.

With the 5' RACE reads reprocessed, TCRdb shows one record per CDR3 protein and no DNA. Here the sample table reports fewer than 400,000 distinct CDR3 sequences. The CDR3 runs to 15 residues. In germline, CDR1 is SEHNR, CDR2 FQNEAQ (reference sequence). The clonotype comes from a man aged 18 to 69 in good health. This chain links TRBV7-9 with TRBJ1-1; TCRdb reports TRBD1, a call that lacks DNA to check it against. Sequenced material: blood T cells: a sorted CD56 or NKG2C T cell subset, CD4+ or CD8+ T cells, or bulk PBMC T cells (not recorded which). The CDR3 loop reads CASSGPGSQGTEAFF.